This T cell receptor (beta chain) was identified during a study of cytomegalovirus exposure and HLA in healthy donors. Study-wide results and limits: The investigators catalogued 180 or so TCR beta chains as cytomegalovirus-associated. Specificity for CMV antigens was confirmed in vitro for a few of the CMV-associated chains.

Using immunoSEQ multiplex PCR, the repertoire was profiled, and TCRdb retains in-frame clones only, with some absent. This table holds over 120,000 clones, approximately 90% found once. The CDR3 totals 13 residues. The V and J ends lost 8 bases and 2 bases respectively, with 12 bases between them. The germline V gene encodes CDR1 MDHEN and CDR2 SYDVKM. Turning to this clone: Its antigen remains unidentified.

What was sequenced was PBMCs. This rearrangement joins TRBV28 to TRBJ1-1; D ambiguous. The TCR comes from a woman aged 25 to 39 in good health and CMV-seropositive. CDR3 amino acids: CASLGVLNTEAFF. The CDR3 nucleotides read TGTGCCAGCCTCGGGGTCCTTAACACTGAAGCTTTCTTT.